The 21 T cell receptor beta chains presented below share a single source sample, sequenced in a study of naive and memory T cell subsets. Both TRBC1 and TRBC2 were covered by a beta constant-region primer of two equimolar oligonucleotides. In TCRdb, the UMI-ligation and nested PCR reads were re-called with MiXCR into one record per CDR3 protein. The sample includes 140,000 to 150,000 distinct CDR3 sequences, over 15% seen only once; the top ten take around 0.14%. The specimen sequenced was naive CD4+ T cells from blood. Receptor source: a human donor in good health.

The chain links TRBV20-1 to TRBJ1-4; no clear D gene. Looked up from germline, CDR1 is DFQATT and CDR2 is SNEGSKA (reference sequence). The V and J ends lost 3 bases and 8 bases respectively, with 4 bases between them. The CDR3 extends over 10 amino acids. CDR3 sequence reads: CSASREKLFF. The DNA for the CDR3 is TGCAGTGCTAGTAGGGAAAAACTGTTTTTT.

This clonotype was seen only a few times. This rearrangement joins TRBV20-1 to TRBJ1-6; no definite D call. V shed 3 bases and J shed 13 bases, with 22 bases lying between them. The CDR3 loop spans 15 amino acids. Germline assignment: CDR1 DFQATT and CDR2 SNEGSKA (reference sequence). The CDR3 is CSASGRSERGRPLHF. The DNA for the CDR3 is TGCAGTGCTAGCGGACGTAGCGAGCGGGGTAGGCCCCTCCACTTT.

This clonotype was observed at least ten times. The gene calls are TRBV12-3 or TRBV12-4 and TRBJ2-7, with a weak D call TRBD2 (7 bases). This CDR3 contains 14 residues. V lost 3 bases and J 1 base, leaving 10 bases between the germline ends. CDR3 region: CASSFRGASYEQYF. CDR3 coding DNA: TGTGCCAGCAGTTTCCGGGGGGCTTCCTACGAGCAGTACTTC.

This clonotype was seen a few times. The chain recombines TRBV9 with TRBJ2-1; D unclear. The CDR3 is 12 residues long. Germline loops: CDR1 SGDLS, CDR2 YYNGEE. V gave up 4 bases and J gave up 5 bases, with 7 bases separating them. The CDR3 region is CASSLSHNEQFF. CDR3 nucleotide sequence: TGTGCCAGCAGCCTTAGCCACAATGAGCAGTTCTTC.

The chain couples TRBV6-6 to TRBJ1-6; possibly TRBD1 for D (5 bases). The V end was cut by 0 bases, the J end by 7 bases, with 10 bases between. Germline V CDR1 and CDR2: MNHNY, SVGAGI (reference sequence). The CDR3 is 15 residues long. CDR3 nucleotide sequence: TGTGCCAGCAGTTACTCGAGCCAGGGAAATTCACCCCTCCACTTT. This translates into CASSYSSQGNSPLHF.

The rearrangement uses TRBV12-3 or TRBV12-4 and TRBJ2-7; TRBD1 matches 8 bases. CDR3 length: 18 amino acids. With 6 bases clipped from V and 4 bases from J, the junction kept 20 bases outside the gene matches. CDR3 residues: CASSSDRPWGQALYEQYF. CDR3 coding DNA: TGTGCCAGCAGCTCTGACCGGCCATGGGGACAGGCTTTATACGAGCAGTACTTC.

This clonotype has more than one count but fewer than ten. The chain is built from TRBV20-1 and TRBJ2-3; 7 nucleotides match TRBD2. V dropped 4 bases and J dropped 4; count of bases not matched to a gene: 11. This CDR3 region has 15 residues. Germline-derived CDR1 and CDR2 are DFQATT and SNEGSKA (reference sequence). The CDR3 DNA is TGCAGTGCTACTCCCCCCAGCGGGAACTCAGATACGCAGTATTTT. Its translation: CSATPPSGNSDTQYF.

V and J are TRBV12-3 or TRBV12-4 and TRBJ2-7; weak D call: TRBD2 (6 bases). The CDR3 has 15 amino acids. V lost 3 bases, J lost 3 bases, and 15 bases lay in between. CDR3 region: CASSLRGRPIYEQYF. As DNA, the CDR3 is TGTGCCAGCAGTTTGCGAGGGAGGCCGATCTACGAGCAGTACTTC.

This clonotype was seen a few times. This rearrangement joins TRBV3-1 to TRBJ1-5, with TRBD1 identical over 7 bases. From germline, CDR1 is LGHDT and CDR2 YNNKEL (reference sequence). Trimming removed 7 bases from V and 7 bases from J; junction bases left unmatched: 10. The CDR3 is made up of 14 amino acids. This CDR3 is CASMAGTAGQPQHF. The CDR3 nucleotides are TGTGCCAGCATGGCGGGGACAGCCGGACAGCCCCAGCATTTT.

This clonotype has just a few counts. J is TRBJ2-3 and V is TRBV14, with 11 positions matching TRBD2. The CDR3 totals 15 residues. From germline, CDR1 is SGHDN and CDR2 FVKESK. Trimming cost V 4 bases and J 4 bases; bases outside gene matches: 4. The CDR3 spells CASSRLAGGADTQYF. The CDR3 DNA reads TGTGCCAGCAGCCGGCTAGCGGGAGGTGCAGATACGCAGTATTTT.

For this clonotype: A read error may be the cause here, since a much bigger clone is one base away. The gene calls are TRBV7-9 and TRBJ2-4; TRBD1 aligns across 9 bases. The germline gives CDR1 SEHNR, CDR2 FQNEAQ (reference sequence). CDR3 length equals 17 residues. The CDR3 protein is CASSFPYLDRGSGIRYF. CDR3 nucleotide sequence: TGTGCCAGCAGCTTCCCCTACCTCGACAGGGGGTCGGGCATTCGGTACTTC.

This clonotype was seen only a few times. The rearrangement joins TRBV6-5 to TRBJ1-6, with D tentatively TRBD1 (5 bases). Germline V gives CDR1 MNHEY, CDR2 SVGAGI. The germline V and J ends were trimmed by 6 bases and 5 bases, with 11 bases remaining between them. This CDR3 has 14 residues. DNA of the CDR3: TGTGCCAGCAGACCGGGACGGAATAATTCACCCCTCCACTTT. It specifies CASRPGRNNSPLHF.

This sequence joins TRBV24-1 and TRBJ2-7; D gene ambiguous. This CDR3 has 11 amino acids. With 9 bases removed from V and 6 bases from J, the gap between germline ends came to 11 bases. From germline, CDR1 is KGHDR and CDR2 SFDVKD. CDR3 in amino acids: CATPRGFEQYF. CDR3 nucleotides: TGTGCCACCCCGAGAGGTTTCGAGCAGTACTTC.

The chain links TRBV29-1 to TRBJ1-4, with D possibly being TRBD1 (5 bases). The CDR3 is made up of 12 amino acids. Germline V CDR1 and CDR2: SQVTM, ANQGSEA. V lost 4 bases, J lost 6 bases, and 9 bases lay in between. The CDR3 reads CSVGQGDEKLFF. The CDR3 region has the DNA TGCAGCGTTGGCCAGGGCGATGAAAAACTGTTTTTT. Together with reference TRBV29-1 and TRBJ1-4, the CDR3 gives the full variable domain: SAVISQKPSRDICQRGTSLTIQCQVDSQVTMMFWYRQQPGQSLTLIATANQGSEATYESGFVIDKFPISRPNLTFSTLTVSNMSPEDSSIYLCSVGQGDEKLFFGSGTQLSVL.

V usage is TRBV6-1 and J usage is TRBJ2-7; 12 positions agree with TRBD2. The V segment lost 4 bases and the J segment 5 bases; nucleotides outside the gene matches: 12. Germline V gene data show CDR1 as MNHNS and CDR2 as SASEGT. There are 17 residues in the CDR3. DNA of the CDR3: TGTGCCAGCAGTGGATGGACTAGCGGGATTTTCTCGGACGAGCAGTACTTC. Translating gives CASSGWTSGIFSDEQYF.

The chain employs TRBV28 and TRBJ2-2; D not certain. Germline-derived CDR1 and CDR2 are MDHEN and SYDVKM. This CDR3 has 12 residues. V gave up 4 bases and J gave up 3 bases, with 3 bases separating them. CDR3 DNA: TGTGCCAGCAGTTGGGACACCGGGGAGCTGTTTTTT. Amino acids: CASSWDTGELFF.

In its sample, this clonotype was seen a few times. This chain joins TRBV6-2 or TRBV6-3 and TRBJ2-7; no firm D call. Germline V gene data show CDR1 as MNHEY and CDR2 as SVGEGT. The CDR3 totals 12 residues. V was shortened by 2 bases and J by 2 bases, with 4 bases between the two germline ends. CDR3 coding DNA: TGTGCCAGCAGTTACCCAACCTACGAGCAGTACTTC. This sequence encodes CASSYPTYEQYF.

Only one count was recorded for this clonotype. The rearrangement links TRBV20-1 to TRBJ1-5; 7 bases match TRBD1. The J segment lost 0 bases and the V segment lost 6 bases, leaving 5 bases of the junction unmatched. CDR3 length: 14 amino acids. Germline values: CDR1 DFQATT, CDR2 SNEGSKA (reference sequence). This CDR3 is CSAKTGNSNQPQHF. The DNA of the CDR3 is TGCAGTGCGAAGACAGGGAATAGCAATCAGCCCCAGCATTTT.

The rearrangement joins TRBV6-1 to TRBJ2-7; 12 positions match TRBD2. J gave up 2 bases and V 6 bases, and 5 bases lay outside the gene matches. The CDR3 sequence is 15 residues long. Germline V gene sequence: CDR1 MNHNS, CDR2 SASEGT. The CDR3 coding sequence is TGTGCCAGCAGGCAGACTAGCGGGGGCGCCTACGAGCAGTACTTC. Translating gives CASRQTSGGAYEQYF.

The chain recombines TRBV24-1 with TRBJ2-5; the D gene is possibly TRBD1 (5 bases). V gave up 4 bases and J gave up 0 bases, with 11 bases separating them. Germline values: CDR1 KGHDR, CDR2 SFDVKD. There are 15 residues in the CDR3. The CDR3 bases are TGTGCCACCAGTGACCCTGACAGCTACCAAGAGACCCAGTACTTC. This codes for CATSDPDSYQETQYF.

This clonotype was recorded once. The V and J genes are TRBV7-2 and TRBJ1-2; perhaps TRBD1 as D (6 bases). CDR1 is SGHTA and CDR2 is FQGNSA in the germline V gene. The CDR3 extends over 11 amino acids. The CDR3 loop is CAVPGHSGYTF. The CDR3 nucleotides are TGTGCGGTCCCGGGACACTCTGGCTACACCTTC. Full variable domain (remainder filled in from reference TRBV7-2 and TRBJ1-2): GAGVSQSPSNKVTEKGKDVELRCDPISGHTALYWYRQSLGQGLEFLIYFQGNSAPDKSGLPSDRFSAERTGGSVSTLTIQRTQQEDSAVYLCAVPGHSGYTFGSGTRLTVV.